The T cell receptor beta chain described here comes from a study of blood T cell repertoires in COVID-19. Turning to the study itself: There were acute and convalescent COVID-19 samples, and they came from the United States, Italy and Spain. T cells, B-cell-depleted T cells, or PBMCs supplied cDNA or gDNA.

There are 16 residues in the CDR3. V lost 4 bases to trimming and J lost 2 bases, with 17 bases between them. Germline CDR1 SGHVS, CDR2 FQNEAQ. Profiled with immunoSEQ multiplex PCR; TCRdb holds only in-frame clones, not every one. In the table there are approximately 90,000 clones, 90% of which are singletons. Sequencing input: peripheral blood. The J gene is TRBJ1-1, the V gene TRBV7-8; D gene unclear. This receptor was identified in a man in his fifties or sixties with acute or convalescent COVID-19. CDR3 in amino acids: CASSSTRRVGNTEAFF. DNA of the CDR3: TGTGCCAGCAGCTCCACACGGCGGGTGGGTAACACTGAAGCTTTCTTT.